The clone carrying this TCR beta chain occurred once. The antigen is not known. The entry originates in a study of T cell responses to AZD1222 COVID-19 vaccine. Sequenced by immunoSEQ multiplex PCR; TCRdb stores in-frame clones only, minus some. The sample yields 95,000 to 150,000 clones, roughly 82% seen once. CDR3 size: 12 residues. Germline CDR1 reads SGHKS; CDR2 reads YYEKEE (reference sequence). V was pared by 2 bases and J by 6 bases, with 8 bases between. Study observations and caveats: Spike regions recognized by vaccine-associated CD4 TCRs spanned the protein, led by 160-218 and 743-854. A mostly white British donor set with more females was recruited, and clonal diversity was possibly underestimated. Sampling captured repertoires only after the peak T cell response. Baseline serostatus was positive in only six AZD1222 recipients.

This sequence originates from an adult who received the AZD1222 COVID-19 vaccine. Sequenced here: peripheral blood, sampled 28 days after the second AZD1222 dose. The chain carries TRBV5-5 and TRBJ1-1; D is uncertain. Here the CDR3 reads CASSFHSAEAFF. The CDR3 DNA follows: TGTGCCAGCAGCTTTCATTCGGCTGAAGCTTTCTTT.